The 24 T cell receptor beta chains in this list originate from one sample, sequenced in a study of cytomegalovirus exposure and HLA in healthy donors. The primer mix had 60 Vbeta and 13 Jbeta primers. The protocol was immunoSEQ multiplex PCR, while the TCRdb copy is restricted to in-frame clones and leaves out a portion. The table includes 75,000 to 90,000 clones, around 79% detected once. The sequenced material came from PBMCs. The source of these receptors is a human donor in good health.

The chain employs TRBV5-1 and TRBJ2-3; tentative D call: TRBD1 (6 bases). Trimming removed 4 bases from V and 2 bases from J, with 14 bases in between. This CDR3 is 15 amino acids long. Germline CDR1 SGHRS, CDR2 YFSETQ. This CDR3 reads CASSAYRESTDTQYF. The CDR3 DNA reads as TGCGCCAGCAGCGCTTACAGGGAGTCCACAGATACGCAGTATTTT.

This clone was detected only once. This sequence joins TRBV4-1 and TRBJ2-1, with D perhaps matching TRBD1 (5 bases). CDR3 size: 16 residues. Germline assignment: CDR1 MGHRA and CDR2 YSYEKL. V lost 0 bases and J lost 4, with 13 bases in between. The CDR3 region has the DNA TGCGCCAGCAGCCAAGATAGGTTGGCAGGGTACAATGAGCAGTTCTTC. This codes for CASSQDRLAGYNEQFF.

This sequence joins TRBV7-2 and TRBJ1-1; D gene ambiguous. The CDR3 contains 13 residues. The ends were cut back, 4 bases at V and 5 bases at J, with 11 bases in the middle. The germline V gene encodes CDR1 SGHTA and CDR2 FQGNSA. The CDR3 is CASSSRVGTEAFF. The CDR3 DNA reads TGTGCCAGCAGCTCGAGGGTGGGGACTGAAGCTTTCTTT.

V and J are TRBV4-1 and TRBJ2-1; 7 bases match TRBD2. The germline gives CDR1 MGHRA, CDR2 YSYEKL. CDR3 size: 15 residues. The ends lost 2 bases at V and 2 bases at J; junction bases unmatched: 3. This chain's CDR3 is CASSQPGTTYNEQFF. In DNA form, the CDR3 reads TGCGCCAGCAGCCAACCCGGGACTACCTACAATGAGCAGTTCTTC.

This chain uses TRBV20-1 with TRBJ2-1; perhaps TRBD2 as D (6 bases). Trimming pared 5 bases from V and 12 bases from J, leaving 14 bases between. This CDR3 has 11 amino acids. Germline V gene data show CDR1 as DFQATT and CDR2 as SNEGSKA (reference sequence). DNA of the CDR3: TGCAGTGCTTCTGGCGGGGAAGGGCAGTTCTTC. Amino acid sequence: CSASGGEGQFF.

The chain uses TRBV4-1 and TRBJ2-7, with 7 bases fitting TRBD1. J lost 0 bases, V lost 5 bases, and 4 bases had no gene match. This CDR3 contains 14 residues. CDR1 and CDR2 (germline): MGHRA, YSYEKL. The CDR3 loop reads CASSTGVGSYEQYF. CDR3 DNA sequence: TGCGCCAGCAGCACAGGGGTAGGCTCCTACGAGCAGTACTTC.

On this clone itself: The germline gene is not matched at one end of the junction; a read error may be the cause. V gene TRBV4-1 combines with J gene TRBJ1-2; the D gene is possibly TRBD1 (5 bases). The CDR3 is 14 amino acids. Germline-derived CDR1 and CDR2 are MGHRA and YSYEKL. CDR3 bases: TGCGCCAGCAGCCAAGAAGGGCAGGGATATGGCTACCCCTTC. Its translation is CASSQEGQGYGYPF.

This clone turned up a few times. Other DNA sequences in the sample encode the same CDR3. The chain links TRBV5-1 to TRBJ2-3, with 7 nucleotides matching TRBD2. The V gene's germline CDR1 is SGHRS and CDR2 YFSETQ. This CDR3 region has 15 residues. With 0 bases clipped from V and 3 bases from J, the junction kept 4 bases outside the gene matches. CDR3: CASSLGGGRTDTQYF. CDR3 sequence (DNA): TGCGCCAGCAGCTTGGGGGGGGGTCGAACAGATACGCAGTATTTT.

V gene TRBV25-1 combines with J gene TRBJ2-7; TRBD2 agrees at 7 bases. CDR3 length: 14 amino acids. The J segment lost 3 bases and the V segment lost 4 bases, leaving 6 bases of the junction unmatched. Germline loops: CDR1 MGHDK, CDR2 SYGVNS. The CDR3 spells CASSGKRGYYEQYF. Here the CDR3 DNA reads TGTGCCAGCAGTGGTAAGCGGGGTTACTACGAGCAGTACTTC.

The CDR3: CASSDKLGSPLHF. The CDR3 coding sequence is TGTGCCAGCAGCGACAAACTGGGCTCACCCCTCCACTTT. The chain recombines TRBV11-2 with TRBJ1-6; no reliable D call. Germline assignment: CDR1 SGHAT and CDR2 FQNNGV. V lost 5 bases and J lost 10, with 12 bases in between. This CDR3 region has 13 residues.

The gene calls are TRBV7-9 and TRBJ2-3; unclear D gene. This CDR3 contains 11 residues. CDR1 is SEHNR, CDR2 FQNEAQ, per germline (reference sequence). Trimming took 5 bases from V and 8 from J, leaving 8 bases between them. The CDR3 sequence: CASSATRTQYF. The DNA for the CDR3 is TGTGCCAGCAGCGCGACTCGTACGCAGTATTTT.

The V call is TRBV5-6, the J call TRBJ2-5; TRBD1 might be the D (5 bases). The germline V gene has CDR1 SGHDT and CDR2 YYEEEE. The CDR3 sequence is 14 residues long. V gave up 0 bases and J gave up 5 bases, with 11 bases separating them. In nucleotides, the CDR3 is TGTGCCAGCAGCTTGGACAGGTTGGGGGAGACCCAGTACTTC. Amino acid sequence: CASSLDRLGETQYF.

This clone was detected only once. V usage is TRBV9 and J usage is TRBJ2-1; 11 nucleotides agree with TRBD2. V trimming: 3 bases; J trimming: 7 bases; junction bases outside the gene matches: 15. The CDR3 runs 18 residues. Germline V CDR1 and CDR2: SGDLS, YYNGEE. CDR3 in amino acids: CASSALGGASGGKNEQFF. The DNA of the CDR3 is TGTGCCAGCAGCGCCCTCGGGGGGGCTAGCGGGGGGAAGAATGAGCAGTTCTTC.

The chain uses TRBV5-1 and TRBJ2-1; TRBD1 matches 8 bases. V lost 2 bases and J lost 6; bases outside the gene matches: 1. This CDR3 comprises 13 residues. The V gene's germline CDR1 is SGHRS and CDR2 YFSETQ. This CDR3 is CASSLDRGNEQFF. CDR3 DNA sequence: TGCGCCAGCAGCTTAGACAGGGGCAATGAGCAGTTCTTC.

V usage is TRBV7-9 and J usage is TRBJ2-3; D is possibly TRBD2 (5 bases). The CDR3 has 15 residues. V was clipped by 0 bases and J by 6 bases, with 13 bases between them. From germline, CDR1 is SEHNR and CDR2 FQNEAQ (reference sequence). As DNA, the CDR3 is TGTGCCAGCAGCTTAGCCCTCGGGGTAGGGGATACGCAGTATTTT. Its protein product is CASSLALGVGDTQYF.

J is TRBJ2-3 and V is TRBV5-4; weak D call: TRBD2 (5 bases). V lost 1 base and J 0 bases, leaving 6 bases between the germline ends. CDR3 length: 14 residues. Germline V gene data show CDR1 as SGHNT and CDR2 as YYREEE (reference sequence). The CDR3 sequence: CASSLSGSTDTQYF. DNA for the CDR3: TGTGCCAGCAGCTTGAGCGGTAGCACAGATACGCAGTATTTT.

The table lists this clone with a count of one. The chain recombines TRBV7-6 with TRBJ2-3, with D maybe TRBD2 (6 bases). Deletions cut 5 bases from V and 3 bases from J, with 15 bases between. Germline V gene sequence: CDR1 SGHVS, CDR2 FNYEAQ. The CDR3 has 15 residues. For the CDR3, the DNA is TGTGCCAGCAGCCTCTTGGGGGGTAGAACAGATACGCAGTATTTT. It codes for CASSLLGGRTDTQYF.

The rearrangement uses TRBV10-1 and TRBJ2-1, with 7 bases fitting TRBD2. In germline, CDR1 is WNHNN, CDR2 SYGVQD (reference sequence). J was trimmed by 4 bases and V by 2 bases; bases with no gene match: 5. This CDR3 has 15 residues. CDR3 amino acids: CASSEEAGVYNEQFF. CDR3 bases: TGCGCCAGCAGTGAGGAGGCGGGGGTTTACAATGAGCAGTTCTTC.

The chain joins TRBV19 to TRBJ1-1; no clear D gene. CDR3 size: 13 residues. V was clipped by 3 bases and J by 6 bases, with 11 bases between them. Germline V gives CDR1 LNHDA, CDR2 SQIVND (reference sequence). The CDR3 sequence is CASSIEGSAEAFF. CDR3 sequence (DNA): TGTGCCAGTAGTATTGAGGGTAGCGCTGAAGCTTTCTTT. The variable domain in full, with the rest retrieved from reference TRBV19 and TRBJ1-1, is DGGITQSPKYLFRKEGQNVTLSCEQNLNHDAMYWYRQDPGQGLRLIYYSQIVNDFQKGDIAEGYSVSREKKESFPLTVTSAQKNPTAFYLCASSIEGSAEAFFGQGTRLTVV.

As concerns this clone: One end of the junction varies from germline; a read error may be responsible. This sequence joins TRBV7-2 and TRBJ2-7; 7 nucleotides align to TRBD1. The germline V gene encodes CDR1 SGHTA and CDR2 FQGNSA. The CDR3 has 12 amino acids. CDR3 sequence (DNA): TGTGCCAGCAGCGAGCCCCCGGGACAGCAACACTTC. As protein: CASSEPPGQQHF. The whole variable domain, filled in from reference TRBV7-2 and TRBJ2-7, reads GAGVSQSPSNKVTEKGKDVELRCDPISGHTALYWYRQSLGQGLEFLIYFQGNSAPDKSGLPSDRFSAERTGGSVSTLTIQRTQQEDSAVYLCASSEPPGQQHFGPGTRLTVT.

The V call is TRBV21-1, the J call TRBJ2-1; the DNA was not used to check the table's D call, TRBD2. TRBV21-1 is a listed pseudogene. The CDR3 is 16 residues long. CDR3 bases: TGTGCCAGCAGCCGGGTGGGGGGAGCGGCCCACAATGAGCAGTTCTTC. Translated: CASSRVGGAAHNEQFF.

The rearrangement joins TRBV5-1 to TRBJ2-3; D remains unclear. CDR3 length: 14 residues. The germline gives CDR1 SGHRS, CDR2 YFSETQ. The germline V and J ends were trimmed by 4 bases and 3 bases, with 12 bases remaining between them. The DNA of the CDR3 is TGCGCCAGCAGCCTTACAACCCCAACAGATACGCAGTATTTT. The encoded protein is CASSLTTPTDTQYF. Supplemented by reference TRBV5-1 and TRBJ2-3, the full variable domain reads KAGVTQTPRYLIKTRGQQVTLSCSPISGHRSVSWYQQTPGQGLQFLFEYFSETQRNKGNFPGRFSGRQFSNSRSEMNVSTLELGDSALYLCASSLTTPTDTQYFGPGTRLTVL.

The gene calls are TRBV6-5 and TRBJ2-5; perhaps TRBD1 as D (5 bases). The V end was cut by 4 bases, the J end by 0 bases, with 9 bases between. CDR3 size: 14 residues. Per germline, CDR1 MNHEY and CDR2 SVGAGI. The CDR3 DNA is TGTGCCAGCAGTTCGACAGCGTACCAAGAGACCCAGTACTTC. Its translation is CASSSTAYQETQYF.

In nucleotides, the CDR3 is TGCGCCAGCAGCTTGGAAGCTGCGGGCGGGGAGCTGTTTTTT. It codes for CASSLEAAGGELFF. The chain employs TRBV5-1 and TRBJ2-2, with a weak D call TRBD2 (5 bases). The CDR3 has 14 amino acids. The V end lost 0 bases, the J end lost 7 bases, and 10 bases lay between the germline ends. The germline gives CDR1 SGHRS, CDR2 YFSETQ. The full variable domain, completed using reference TRBV5-1 and TRBJ2-2, is KAGVTQTPRYLIKTRGQQVTLSCSPISGHRSVSWYQQTPGQGLQFLFEYFSETQRNKGNFPGRFSGRQFSNSRSEMNVSTLELGDSALYLCASSLEAAGGELFFGEGSRLTVL.